A selection of T cell receptor beta chains follows, all from one sample in a study of Ad26.COV2.S vaccination and SARS-CoV-2 variants. Here immunoSEQ multiplex PCR was the method, and the copy in TCRdb shows in-frame clones only, minus some. The sample includes approximately 480,000 clones, 87% of them seen just once. The source material was peripheral blood, sampled in a trial of Ad26.COV2.S vaccine versus placebo. The receptors stem from a person between 18 and 65 years old who received the Ad26.COV2.S COVID-19 vaccine or a placebo. Each CDR3 is given with its conserved first and last residue. Each record gives: V gene, J gene, clone size, D gene, CDR3 DNA, CDR3 protein. A D gene is named only where the DNA matches it firmly. Rows may omit the clone size; those that give it use once, few, many or a size class.

v_call: TRBV7-2
j_call: TRBJ2-3
clone_size: .
d_call: .
cdr3_nt: TGTGCCAGCAGCCCACTCTCGGGGAGGCTCTTAACAGATACGCAGTATTTT
cdr3_aa: CASSPLSGRLLTDTQYF

v_call: TRBV7-2
j_call: TRBJ2-1
clone_size: .
d_call: .
cdr3_nt: TGTGCCAGCAGCTCCCGGGCAGGGTGGAATGAGCAGTTCTTC
cdr3_aa: CASSSRAGWNEQFF

v_call: TRBV10-2
j_call: TRBJ1-2
clone_size: .
d_call: .
cdr3_nt: TGCGCCAGCAGTGGGTCCCCAGGACAAGATGGCTATGGCTACACCTTC
cdr3_aa: CASSGSPGQDGYGYTF

v_call: TRBV7-2
j_call: TRBJ2-1
clone_size: .
d_call: .
cdr3_nt: TGTGCCAGCAGCTTAGAAGCGACTCATGAGCAGTTCTTC
cdr3_aa: CASSLEATHEQFF

v_call: TRBV9
j_call: TRBJ1-2
clone_size: few
d_call: .
cdr3_nt: TGTGCCAGCAGCGCCCAGGGAGGCTACACCTTC
cdr3_aa: CASSAQGGYTF

v_call: TRBV19
j_call: TRBJ2-1
clone_size: .
d_call: .
cdr3_nt: TGTGCCAGTAGTATAGGGCCTCGGAACAATGAGCAGTTCTTC
cdr3_aa: CASSIGPRNNEQFF

v_call: TRBV11-3
j_call: TRBJ2-6
clone_size: .
d_call: TRBD1
cdr3_nt: TGTGCCAGCAGCCCTGGACAGGCCGTTGTCGGGGCCAACGTCCTGACTTTC
cdr3_aa: CASSPGQAVVGANVLTF

v_call: TRBV11-2
j_call: TRBJ2-7
clone_size: .
d_call: TRBD1
cdr3_nt: TGTGCCAGCAGCTTACATTCCAGGGGGCTCGACGAGCAGTACTTC
cdr3_aa: CASSLHSRGLDEQYF

v_call: TRBV9
j_call: TRBJ2-1
clone_size: .
d_call: .
cdr3_nt: TGTGCCAGCAGCGTAAGGGGGGTTTCCTACAATGAGCAGTTCTTC
cdr3_aa: CASSVRGVSYNEQFF

v_call: TRBV9
j_call: TRBJ2-2
clone_size: .
d_call: .
cdr3_nt: TGTGCCAGCAGCGTAGCGGTGATGGGGGAGCTGTTTTTT
cdr3_aa: CASSVAVMGELFF

v_call: TRBV5-1
j_call: TRBJ2-1
clone_size: once
d_call: TRBD1
cdr3_nt: TGCGCCAGCAGCGTGGACAGGGTTGGTGAGCAGTTCTTC
cdr3_aa: CASSVDRVGEQFF

v_call: TRBV19
j_call: TRBJ2-1
clone_size: .
d_call: TRBD2
cdr3_nt: TGTGCCAGTAGTATACTCGGGAGGAATCCGTTCTTC
cdr3_aa: CASSILGRNPFF

v_call: TRBV18
j_call: TRBJ1-2
clone_size: .
d_call: .
cdr3_nt: TGTGCCAGCACTACGGGGGACTATGGCTACACCTTC
cdr3_aa: CASTTGDYGYTF

v_call: TRBV7-9
j_call: TRBJ2-3
clone_size: .
d_call: .
cdr3_nt: TGTGCCAGCAGCCCCGACAGACGAAGCACAGATACGCAGTATTTT
cdr3_aa: CASSPDRRSTDTQYF

v_call: TRBV3-1/TRBV3-2
j_call: TRBJ2-5
clone_size: .
d_call: TRBD2
cdr3_nt: TGTGCCAGCAGCCCCCGTGGCGTTCTAGCGGGAGATGGAGAGACCCAGTACTTC
cdr3_aa: CASSPRGVLAGDGETQYF

v_call: TRBV9
j_call: TRBJ1-6
clone_size: .
d_call: .
cdr3_nt: TGTGCCAGCAGCTCCCTCGCCGGGCAGGGACGCTCACCCCTCCACTTT
cdr3_aa: CASSSLAGQGRSPLHF

v_call: TRBV27
j_call: TRBJ1-5
clone_size: .
d_call: .
cdr3_nt: TGTGCCAGCAGTTTATATTGGGGGGCCGATCAGCCCCAGCATTTT
cdr3_aa: CASSLYWGADQPQHF

v_call: TRBV5-1
j_call: TRBJ2-2
clone_size: .
d_call: TRBD2
cdr3_nt: TGCGCCAGCAGCGCCACACTAGCGGCAAACACCGGGGAGCTGTTTTTT
cdr3_aa: CASSATLAANTGELFF

v_call: TRBV28
j_call: TRBJ1-2
clone_size: .
d_call: .
cdr3_nt: TGTGCCAGCAGTTTAAGCATAGGGACAAGCTATGGCTACACCTTC
cdr3_aa: CASSLSIGTSYGYTF

v_call: TRBV11-3
j_call: TRBJ2-1
clone_size: .
d_call: .
cdr3_nt: TGTGCCAGCAGCTTAGATGTCCGTGGGTACAATGAGCAGTTCTTC
cdr3_aa: CASSLDVRGYNEQFF

v_call: TRBV30
j_call: TRBJ1-2
clone_size: .
d_call: .
cdr3_nt: TGTGCCTGGAGTGTACTTCGGCGGTGGCAGGTCGGGCACTATGGCTACACCTTC
cdr3_aa: CAWSVLRRWQVGHYGYTF